These 17 T cell receptor beta chains share one sample of origin, sequenced in a study of tumour-infiltrating T cells in Burkitt lymphoma. Using immunoSEQ multiplex PCR, the repertoire was profiled, and TCRdb retains in-frame clones only, with some absent. This table has 700 or so clones, 95% to 96% appearing once. Sequencing input: tumor tissue. The source of these receptors is a human donor with Burkitt lymphoma.

The chain links TRBV29-1 to TRBJ1-3; D gene ambiguous. CDR3 length: 13 residues. Trimming cost V 0 bases and J 7 bases, with 10 bases left between them. Germline-derived CDR1 and CDR2 are SQVTM and ANQGSEA. CDR3 sequence: CSVEDWNGNTIYF. CDR3 sequence (DNA): TGCAGCGTTGAAGACTGGAACGGCAACACCATATATTTT.

This chain links TRBV29-1 with TRBJ1-1; D gene uncertain. Germline V gene lookup returns CDR1 SQVTM and CDR2 ANQGSEA. The CDR3 runs 11 residues. Trimming left V 4 bases short and J 6 bases short, with 9 bases between. The CDR3 bases are TGCAGCGTTGCGCGGGTCGCTGAAGCTTTCTTT. It specifies CSVARVAEAFF.

This chain joins TRBV5-4 and TRBJ1-2; D is ambiguous. The CDR3 is 15 residues long. Germline CDR1 and CDR2: SGHNT and YYREEE (reference sequence). V lost 7 bases to trimming and J lost 4 bases, with 20 bases between them. This CDR3 is CASPRRVPETYGYTF. The CDR3 DNA sequence: TGTGCCAGCCCTAGACGCGTACCAGAGACCTATGGCTACACCTTC.

J is TRBJ1-2 and V is TRBV19, with TRBD1 matching over 8 bases. CDR1 and CDR2 from the germline V gene are LNHDA and SQIVND (reference sequence). CDR3 length: 14 amino acids. The V gene end was trimmed by 9 bases and the J gene end by 4 bases; junction bases not matched to a gene: 10. The CDR3 protein is CASAQVGQVYGYTF. The CDR3 nucleotides are TGTGCCAGCGCCCAAGTGGGACAGGTCTATGGCTACACCTTC.

This chain connects TRBV10-3 to TRBJ2-5, with 9 bases lining up with TRBD1. The CDR3 is 17 amino acids. The ends lost 0 bases at V and 1 base at J; junction bases unmatched: 6. Germline V gene data show CDR1 as ENHRY and CDR2 as SYGVKD. As DNA, the CDR3 is TGTGCCATCAGTGAGTCGATTTGGGACAGGGCCCAAGAGACCCAGTACTTC. Its protein product is CAISESIWDRAQETQYF.

The rearrangement joins TRBV2 to TRBJ2-7, with D unclear. The CDR3 spans 13 residues. V was clipped by 10 bases and J by 7 bases, with 20 bases between them. Germline-derived CDR1 and CDR2 are SNHLY and FYNNEI. The CDR3 DNA is TGTGCCACAGCAGGAGATTCTGCATGGGAGCAGTACTTC. It translates to CATAGDSAWEQYF.

The chain links TRBV5-6 to TRBJ1-2; D ambiguous. Trimming removed 1 base from V and 2 bases from J, with 9 bases in between. CDR3 length: 14 residues. Per germline, CDR1 SGHDT and CDR2 YYEEEE. The CDR3 loop is CASSLRTRNYGYTF. For the CDR3, the DNA is TGTGCCAGCAGCTTGCGGACCAGGAACTATGGCTACACCTTC.

This rearrangement joins TRBV4-1 to TRBJ1-5, with D unclear. The germline V gene encodes CDR1 MGHRA and CDR2 YSYEKL. This CDR3 comprises 15 residues. V lost 4 bases to trimming and J lost 0 bases, with 10 bases between them. The CDR3 loop is CASSRLENSNQPQHF. Written as DNA, the CDR3 is TGCGCCAGCAGCCGATTGGAAAATAGCAATCAGCCCCAGCATTTT.

The V and J genes are TRBV9 and TRBJ2-3, with 13 positions matching TRBD2. This CDR3 has 16 residues. Germline values: CDR1 SGDLS, CDR2 YYNGEE. V lost 1 base, J lost 6 bases, and 5 bases stayed unmatched. CDR3 protein: CASSVSGLAGEDTQYF. DNA of the CDR3: TGTGCCAGCAGCGTATCCGGACTAGCGGGGGAGGATACGCAGTATTTT.

In its sample, this clone was seen once. The chain combines TRBV29-1 with TRBJ1-5, with 7 bases lining up with TRBD1. The CDR3 is 15 residues long. Unmatched junction bases numbered 8, after V lost 0 bases and J lost 6 bases. Looked up from germline, CDR1 is SQVTM and CDR2 is ANQGSEA. CDR3 loop: CSVEDEDRNLQPQHF. CDR3 nucleotide sequence: TGCAGCGTTGAAGATGAGGACAGGAACCTTCAGCCCCAGCATTTT. The variable domain in full, with the rest retrieved from reference TRBV29-1 and TRBJ1-5, is SAVISQKPSRDICQRGTSLTIQCQVDSQVTMMFWYRQQPGQSLTLIATANQGSEATYESGFVIDKFPISRPNLTFSTLTVSNMSPEDSSIYLCSVEDEDRNLQPQHFGDGTRLSIL.

The chain has TRBV4-1 and TRBJ2-7; tentative D call: TRBD1 (5 bases). This CDR3 is built from 14 residues. Germline V gives CDR1 MGHRA, CDR2 YSYEKL. The V gene lost 0 bases and the J gene lost 2 bases, with 8 bases spanning the gap. CDR3 sequence reads: CASSQESGTYEQYV. For the CDR3, the DNA is TGCGCCAGCAGCCAAGAATCAGGGACCTACGAGCAGTACGTC.

The chain is built from TRBV6-1 and TRBJ2-3, with D perhaps being TRBD1 or TRBD2 (6 bases each). This CDR3 is 15 amino acids long. The germline gives CDR1 MNHNS, CDR2 SASEGT. With 7 bases removed from V and 0 bases from J, the gap between germline ends came to 14 bases. The CDR3 sequence: CASTGWGASTDTQYF. For the CDR3, the DNA is TGTGCCAGCACCGGTTGGGGGGCTAGCACAGATACGCAGTATTTT.

The chain combines TRBV21-1 with TRBJ2-3. TRBV21-1 is assigned pseudogene status. The CDR3 totals 19 residues. The CDR3 is CASSALDPGGDTSTDTQYF. In DNA form, the CDR3 reads TGTGCCAGCAGCGCACTCGACCCAGGAGGGGACACTAGCACAGATACGCAGTATTTT.

The rearrangement uses TRBV19 and TRBJ2-2; 7 bases fit TRBD2. The germline gives CDR1 LNHDA, CDR2 SQIVND (reference sequence). CDR3 size: 15 residues. Germline trimming cut 5 bases from V and 7 bases from J; bases unmatched to any gene: 10. The CDR3 spells CASSAGLVLGGELFF. As DNA, the CDR3 is TGTGCCAGTAGTGCCGGACTAGTATTAGGCGGGGAGCTGTTTTTT.

The rearrangement links TRBV2 to TRBJ2-5, with D possibly TRBD2 on 5 matching bases. CDR1 is SNHLY, CDR2 FYNNEI, per germline. The CDR3 consists of 15 residues. V lost 5 bases, J lost 2 bases, and 15 bases lay in between. CDR3 coding DNA: TGTGCCAGCAGTTACCCGGGGTGCGGGCAAGAGACCCAGTACTTC. Translating it yields CASSYPGCGQETQYF.

This clone has only one observation. The chain joins TRBV6-6 to TRBJ2-2; D is perhaps TRBD2 (6 bases). From germline, CDR1 is MNHNY and CDR2 SVGAGI (reference sequence). V was trimmed by 4 bases and J by 5 bases, leaving 14 bases between them. The CDR3 contains 15 residues. In DNA, the CDR3 is TGTGCCAGCAGTTCGACTAGTTCGGGTACCGGGGAGCTGTTTTTT. Translating it yields CASSSTSSGTGELFF.

CDR3 protein: CASSTDPGFQPQHF. For the CDR3, the DNA is TGTGCCAGCAGCACGGACCCAGGTTTTCAGCCCCAGCATTTT. The chain has TRBV7-2 and TRBJ1-5; D uncertain. V was clipped by 5 bases and J by 6 bases, with 14 bases between them. The CDR3 extends over 14 amino acids. Germline V CDR1 and CDR2: SGHTA, FQGNSA.